The entry below describes one TCR beta chain. This specimen comes from a study of blood T cell repertoires in COVID-19. The assay was immunoSEQ multiplex PCR, and TCRdb's table has in-frame clones only and misses some. Here the sample spans under 250,000 clones, roughly 86% being singletons. The V gene end was trimmed by 3 bases and the J gene end by 8 bases; junction bases not matched to a gene: 7. Germline lookup yields CDR1 MNHEY and CDR2 SMNVEV (reference sequence). This CDR3 is built from 15 residues. Sequenced: peripheral blood. This chain links TRBV27 with TRBJ1-2, with 12 nucleotides matching TRBD1. This clonotype was sampled from a man older than 75 with acute or convalescent COVID-19. CDR3 region: CASSFLGQGAGGYTF. In DNA form, the CDR3 reads TGTGCCAGCAGTTTCCTGGGACAGGGGGCGGGCGGCTACACCTTC.